A selection of T cell receptor beta chains follows, all from one sample in a study of cytomegalovirus exposure and HLA in healthy donors. Assay used: immunoSEQ multiplex PCR; TCRdb lists only in-frame clones, some missing. The sample includes 70,000 or so clones. Sequenced material: PBMCs. The source is a female donor in good health and CMV-seropositive. CDR3s include the opening cysteine and the closing phenylalanine or tryptophan. A D gene is named only where the DNA matches it firmly.

d_gene	v_gene	j_gene	CDR3aa
TRBD2	TRBV7-7	TRBJ2-1	CASSPYRGRDNEQFF
NA	TRBV5-1	TRBJ2-1	CASSPGNNEQFF
NA	TRBV9	TRBJ2-7	CASSFRDMPYEQYF
TRBD1	TRBV6-5	TRBJ1-1	CASKGAGNTEAFF
TRBD1	TRBV29-1	TRBJ1-2	CSVPRGQGNGYTF
NA	TRBV30	TRBJ1-2	CAFEQLPSLGGYTF
TRBD1	TRBV19	TRBJ1-6	CASSGQGNSPLHF
NA	TRBV28	TRBJ2-5	CASSFMAARLGTQYF
TRBD1	TRBV5-6	TRBJ2-7	CASSYRGYHEQYF
NA	TRBV21-1	TRBJ1-3	CASSKGITGRPGNTIYF
TRBD2	TRBV30	TRBJ2-5	CAWSGTTQETQYF
NA	TRBV25-1	TRBJ1-6	CASSGGQWNSPLHF
TRBD2	TRBV6-6	TRBJ2-7	CASSSSGSYEQYF
NA	TRBV7-9	TRBJ2-1	CASSRTSLALNEQFF
NA	TRBV7-2	TRBJ1-1	CASSRVPLRSEAFF
TRBD1	TRBV9	TRBJ2-7	CASSATGQDAYEQYF
TRBD2	TRBV29-1	TRBJ2-3	CSVHHDPSGGTDTQYF
NA	TRBV18	TRBJ2-1	CASSPSGGLNEQFF
NA	TRBV18	TRBJ2-1	CASSPPILTLYNEQFF
TRBD2	TRBV18	TRBJ2-3	CASSHNSGGHTDTQYF
TRBD1	TRBV19	TRBJ1-5	CASTGQHSNQPQHF
NA	TRBV19	TRBJ1-2	CASSIDRDTGSVRGYTF
TRBD2	TRBV19	TRBJ2-1	CASTDSGRVNEQFF
TRBD1	TRBV6-5	TRBJ1-5	CASNPRGLGGQPQHF
TRBD2	TRBV7-2	TRBJ2-2	CASSSTSGTRTGELFF
TRBD1	TRBV27	TRBJ2-7	CASSLDRAYEQYF
NA	TRBV30	TRBJ1-1	CAGSVIGQDSTEAFF
TRBD1	TRBV27	TRBJ1-2	CASSPTGGYGAYSGYTF
NA	TRBV29-1	TRBJ2-7	CSVTLGVYEQYF
TRBD1	TRBV6-4	TRBJ1-4	CASSPSGTGGEKLFF
NA	TRBV11-3	TRBJ2-7	CASSLGQTYEQYF
TRBD1	TRBV19	TRBJ1-2	CASRGTGRLHGYTF
NA	TRBV6-5	TRBJ1-1	CASERGGGTEAFF
NA	TRBV25-1	TRBJ2-5	CASSDLGGIQETQYF
NA	TRBV6-4	TRBJ2-5	CASIPLPRCPGETQYF
TRBD2	TRBV2	TRBJ2-7	CAGTQGSGGGEQYF
NA	TRBV7-8	TRBJ1-2	CASSLGQGLGYTF
NA	TRBV19	TRBJ2-3	CASRQRADTQYF
TRBD1	TRBV4-2	TRBJ2-3	CASSQLQGLGTDTQYF